The TCR beta chain described here comes from a study of cytomegalovirus exposure and HLA in healthy donors. Whole-study findings and limits: A few of the chains that were CMV-associated were confirmed in vitro to be specific for CMV antigens. Most TCR sequences were uncommon, yet certain public TCRs appeared in many donors.

Note on this clone: Its matching antigen is unknown.

PCR employed 60 Vbeta and 13 Jbeta primers. Profiling relied on immunoSEQ multiplex PCR, and the TCRdb table lists in-frame clones only, not all of them. Of about 180,000 clones in the sample, 77% were seen once. Germline assignment: CDR1 MDHEN and CDR2 SYDVKM. Trimming left V 4 bases short and J 3 bases short, with 13 bases between. The CDR3 has 15 amino acids. The specimen was PBMCs. The source of this sequence is a man aged 18 to 30 in good health and CMV-seronegative. The chain is built from TRBV28 and TRBJ1-5; D gene unclear. The CDR3 spells CASSSPRGSNQPQHF. CDR3 nucleotides: TGTGCCAGCAGTTCCCCCCGGGGATCCAATCAGCCCCAGCATTTT. Together with reference TRBV28 and TRBJ1-5, the CDR3 gives the full variable domain: DVKVTQSSRYLVKRTGEKVFLECVQDMDHENMFWYRQDPGLGLRLIYFSYDVKMKEKGDIPEGYSVSREKKERFSLILESASTNQTSMYLCASSSPRGSNQPQHFGDGTRLSIL.